These 9 T cell receptor beta chains share one sample of origin, sequenced in a study of blood T cell repertoires in COVID-19 (dated by TCRdb to 2018 to 2020). Library generation was performed with the immunoSEQ multiplex PCR assay. TCRdb re-hosts the immuneACCESS table, in-frame sequences only. Its copies lack some clones; in the studies checked, an unresolved V gene accounts for under half of them, and the cause for the rest is not known. The sample contains about 160,000 clones, approximately 91% of them found a single time. Approximately 2.2% of the sample is in the top ten clones. Sequencing was performed on peripheral blood. Receptor source: a man aged 18 to 35 with acute or convalescent COVID-19.

The genes are TRBV3-1 (or the pseudogene TRBV3-2) and TRBJ1-6; D uncertain. CDR1 and CDR2 from the germline V gene are LGHDT and YNNKEL (reference sequence). The CDR3 covers 12 residues. The V and J ends lost 7 bases and 10 bases respectively, with 11 bases between them. The CDR3 nucleotides are TGTGCCAGCAATACAGCACAGTCACCCCTCCACTTT. Translated, it gives CASNTAQSPLHF.

V usage is TRBV3-1 (or the pseudogene TRBV3-2) and J usage is TRBJ1-4; 8 nucleotides match TRBD1. CDR3 length equals 15 residues. The junction had 9 bases not matched to a gene; V was cut back by 4 bases and J by 8 bases. CDR1 is LGHDT and CDR2 is YNNKEL in the germline V gene (reference sequence). The CDR3 nucleotides are TGTGCCAGCAGCCTTGGACAGGGAATGTTAGAAAAACTGTTTTTT. Protein sequence: CASSLGQGMLEKLFF.

This clone was counted between two and nine times. V and J are TRBV7-6 and TRBJ1-2; D remains unclear. The V gene's germline CDR1 is SGHVS and CDR2 FNYEAQ. V was trimmed by 1 base and J by 8 bases, leaving 11 bases between them. The CDR3 consists of 13 residues. CDR3 residues: CASSLGESLGYTF. For the CDR3, the DNA is TGTGCCAGCAGCTTAGGAGAATCCCTAGGCTACACCTTC.

The rearrangement links TRBV24-1 to TRBJ2-1; weak D call: TRBD2 (5 bases). The germline V gene has CDR1 KGHDR and CDR2 SFDVKD. The V end was cut by 5 bases, the J end by 8 bases, with 15 bases between. This CDR3 region has 14 residues. CDR3 amino acids: CATSGGRGIDEQFF. For the CDR3, the DNA is TGTGCCACCAGTGGGGGTAGAGGGATCGATGAGCAGTTCTTC.

V gene TRBV4-1 combines with J gene TRBJ1-6; 8 nucleotides line up with TRBD1. Germline CDR1 is MGHRA and CDR2 is YSYEKL. With V trimmed by 4 bases and J by 6 bases, 8 bases remained unmatched. The CDR3 spans 16 residues. The CDR3 region is CASSRTGTEANSPLHF. The CDR3 nucleotides are TGCGCCAGCAGCCGGACAGGGACGGAGGCTAATTCACCCCTCCACTTT.

This rearrangement joins TRBV2 to TRBJ1-1; unclear D gene. The germline V gene has CDR1 SNHLY and CDR2 FYNNEI. The CDR3 is made up of 13 amino acids. V was clipped by 3 bases and J by 4 bases, with 9 bases between them. CDR3 DNA: TGTGCCAGCAGTGATATGGGAGCCACTGAAGCTTTCTTT. Translating gives CASSDMGATEAFF.

This clone turned up a few times. This chain uses TRBV7-2 with TRBJ2-2, with a weak D call TRBD2 (6 bases). The V gene lost 2 bases and the J gene lost 7 bases, with 8 bases spanning the gap. This CDR3 is 13 amino acids long. Germline V lookup: CDR1 SGHTA, CDR2 FQGNSA. This CDR3 is CASSLWGVGELFF. CDR3 sequence (DNA): TGTGCCAGCAGCTTATGGGGGGTCGGGGAGCTGTTTTTT.

The chain joins TRBV5-3 to TRBJ1-2; no clear D gene. TRBV5-3 is an ORF for which the function is uncertain. This CDR3 has 14 residues. V gave up 8 bases and J gave up 4 bases, with 18 bases separating them. CDR3 bases: TGTGCCAGGGCGTGGGAGCTCTCTCCCTATGGCTACACCTTC. Protein: CARAWELSPYGYTF.

The chain couples TRBV6-4 to TRBJ2-3; 10 bases fit TRBD2. The J segment lost 7 bases and the V segment lost 6 bases, leaving 10 bases of the junction unmatched. Germline CDR1 is MRHNA and CDR2 is SNTAGT. This CDR3 region has 15 residues. This CDR3 is CASSPASGSFYTQYF. The CDR3 region has the DNA TGTGCCAGCAGCCCTGCTAGCGGGAGTTTCTATACGCAGTATTTT.